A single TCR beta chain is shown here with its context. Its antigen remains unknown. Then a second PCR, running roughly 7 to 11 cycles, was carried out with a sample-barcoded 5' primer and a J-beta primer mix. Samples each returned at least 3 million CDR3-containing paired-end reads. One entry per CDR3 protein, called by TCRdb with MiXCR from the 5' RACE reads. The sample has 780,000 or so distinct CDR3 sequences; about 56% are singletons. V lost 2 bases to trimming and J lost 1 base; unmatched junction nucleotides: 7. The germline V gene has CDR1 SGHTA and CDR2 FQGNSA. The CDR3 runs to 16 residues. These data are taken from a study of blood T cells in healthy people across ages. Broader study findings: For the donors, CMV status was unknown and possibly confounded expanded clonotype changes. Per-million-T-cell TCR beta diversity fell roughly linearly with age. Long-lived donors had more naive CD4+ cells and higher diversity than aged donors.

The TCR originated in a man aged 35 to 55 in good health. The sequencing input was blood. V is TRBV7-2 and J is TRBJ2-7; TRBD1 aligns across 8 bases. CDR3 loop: CASSLTGQVVSYEQYF. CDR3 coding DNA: TGTGCCAGCAGCTTAACGGGACAGGTAGTTTCCTACGAGCAGTACTTC.